The present TCR beta chain was sequenced within a study of cytomegalovirus exposure and HLA in healthy donors. The study's findings and limits: The classifier reportedly diagnosed cytomegalovirus status with high sensitivity and specificity. Relative to the approximately 630-donor mean, N-insertions were reportedly fewer in an Asian-associated ancestry cluster in a later analysis.

Everyone who donated was a healthy bone marrow donor. Germline V CDR1 and CDR2: MNHNS, SASEGT. The ends lost 4 bases at V and 10 bases at J; junction bases unmatched: 9. The CDR3 sequence is 16 residues long. Amplification used 60 Vbeta primers and 13 Jbeta primers. Sequencing used immunoSEQ multiplex PCR; TCRdb keeps in-frame clones, though not all of them. The table for this sample gives about 58,000 clones. As for this clone: The target antigen is unknown.

The sequenced sample was PBMCs. The sequence was collected from a woman younger than 30 in good health and CMV-seronegative. V and J are TRBV6-1 and TRBJ2-1, with 14 bases aligning to TRBD2. CDR3 protein: CASSGPGLAGVPEQFF. The DNA for the CDR3 is TGTGCCAGCAGTGGACCGGGACTAGCGGGAGTTCCGGAGCAGTTCTTC.